These 22 T cell receptor beta chains came from one sample sequenced in a study of OX40 agonist ivuxolimab in advanced cancers. Assay: immunoSEQ multiplex PCR; the TCRdb copy retains only in-frame clones and omits some. The table records roughly 82,000 clones, more than 70% of them present only once. This material consisted of CD4+ or CD8+ T cells sorted from blood, taken in a trial of the OX40 agonist ivuxolimab. The receptors stem from an adult with an advanced solid tumor such as melanoma, head and neck, liver or kidney cancer.

The chain joins TRBV28 to TRBJ2-6; D remains unclear. CDR3 length: 15 residues. From germline, CDR1 is MDHEN and CDR2 SYDVKM. Trimming shortened V by 7 bases and J by 0 bases, and 10 bases separated the two germline ends. CDR3 sequence (DNA): TGTGCCAGCACGGTCGCCTCCTCTGGGGCCAACGTCCTGACTTTC. Translated, it gives CASTVASSGANVLTF.

The chain carries TRBV27 and TRBJ1-1; 7 nucleotides align to TRBD1. The V segment lost 2 bases and the J segment 4 bases; nucleotides outside the gene matches: 4. Germline CDR1 reads MNHEY; CDR2 reads SMNVEV (reference sequence). The CDR3 loop spans 14 amino acids. CDR3 sequence reads: CASSLQGGSTEAFF. In nucleotides, the CDR3 is TGTGCCAGCAGTTTACAGGGGGGTAGCACTGAAGCTTTCTTT.

The chain employs TRBV6-5 and TRBJ2-1; D is unresolved. Germline V lookup: CDR1 MNHEY, CDR2 SVGAGI. CDR3 length: 12 amino acids. V was pared by 4 bases and J by 4 bases, with 5 bases between. This CDR3 reads CASSSGYNEQFF. As DNA, the CDR3 is TGTGCCAGCAGTTCGGGTTACAATGAGCAGTTCTTC.

This chain connects TRBV6-1 to TRBJ2-1; D not resolved. The CDR3 is made up of 15 amino acids. V shed 3 bases and J shed 4 bases, with 13 bases lying between them. The germline V gene encodes CDR1 MNHNS and CDR2 SASEGT. The CDR3 is CASSDRRKPYNEQFF. The CDR3, as DNA: TGTGCCAGCAGTGATCGGCGGAAACCTTACAATGAGCAGTTCTTC.

The CDR3, as DNA: TGTGCCAGCAGGGATGGACTAGCACCCTACAATGAGCAGTTCTTC. It encodes CASRDGLAPYNEQFF. This rearrangement joins TRBV27 to TRBJ2-1, with 8 bases lining up with TRBD2. CDR1 and CDR2 (germline): MNHEY, SMNVEV (reference sequence). The CDR3 totals 15 residues. V was pared by 6 bases and J by 2 bases, with 6 bases of the junction left unmatched.

The chain carries TRBV5-1 and TRBJ1-2; 9 nucleotides agree with TRBD1. The germline gives CDR1 SGHRS, CDR2 YFSETQ. The CDR3 is 16 amino acids. Trimming removed 4 bases from V and 4 bases from J; junction bases left unmatched: 11. The CDR3 coding sequence is TGCGCCAGCAGCACAATGCCGGGACAGGGATTCTATGGCTACACCTTC. Its protein product is CASSTMPGQGFYGYTF.

This rearrangement joins TRBV6-1 to TRBJ2-6; D is ambiguous. Germline V gene lookup returns CDR1 MNHNS and CDR2 SASEGT. Trimming shortened V by 8 bases and J by 0 bases, and 11 bases separated the two germline ends. The CDR3 contains 15 residues. CDR3 protein: CASCNLGSGANVLTF. The CDR3 DNA reads as TGTGCCAGCTGTAACCTCGGCTCTGGGGCCAACGTCCTGACTTTC.

The chain recombines TRBV6-1 with TRBJ1-5, with a weak D call TRBD1 (5 bases). Trimming removed 1 base at V and 2 bases at J, with 12 bases between. Germline CDR1 and CDR2: MNHNS and SASEGT. The CDR3 length is 16 residues. The CDR3 here is CASSEERDGRNQPQHF. CDR3 in DNA: TGTGCCAGCAGTGAAGAAAGGGACGGTCGCAATCAGCCCCAGCATTTT.

This clone is a singleton in its sample. This chain connects TRBV5-1 to TRBJ2-3, with TRBD2 matching over 8 bases. The CDR3 sequence is 15 residues long. The trim removed 3 bases at V and 6 bases at J, leaving 9 bases unmatched. Germline assignment: CDR1 SGHRS and CDR2 YFSETQ. For the CDR3, the DNA is TGCGCCAGCAGCTCCTCCGGGACTAGTTCCGATACGCAGTATTTT. Its translation: CASSSSGTSSDTQYF.

V and J are TRBV2 and TRBJ1-1; the D gene is possibly TRBD1 (6 bases). From germline, CDR1 is SNHLY and CDR2 FYNNEI. The CDR3 spans 14 residues. The germline V and J ends were trimmed by 5 bases and 1 base, with 11 bases remaining between them. For the CDR3, the DNA is TGTGCCAGCAGTCTGGGGGCCTCGAACACTGAAGCTTTCTTT. This sequence encodes CASSLGASNTEAFF.

The genes are TRBV4-2 and TRBJ1-1, with 8 bases that match TRBD1. Germline loops: CDR1 LGHNA, CDR2 YNFKEQ. V shed 0 bases, J shed 7 bases, and the junction held 10 bases outside the gene matches. The CDR3 length is 16 residues. CDR3 coding DNA: TGTGCCAGCAGCCAAGAGGTCCAGGGGGCTCGAGTTGAAGCTTTCTTT. Amino acid sequence: CASSQEVQGARVEAFF.

A few counts support this clone. The J gene is TRBJ1-5, the V gene TRBV29-1; the D is unclear. The CDR3 totals 14 residues. The V and J ends lost 1 base and 1 base respectively, with 8 bases between them. From germline, CDR1 is SQVTM and CDR2 ANQGSEA. CDR3: CSVEAPRSNQPQHF. Written as DNA, the CDR3 is TGCAGCGTTGAAGCTCCAAGGAGCAATCAGCCCCAGCATTTT.

The rearrangement links TRBV27 to TRBJ1-3; a possible D gene is TRBD1 (5 bases). This CDR3 is 15 amino acids long. V lost 6 bases and J lost 0, with 12 bases in between. CDR1 MNHEY and CDR2 SMNVEV come from the germline V gene (reference sequence). The DNA of the CDR3 is TGTGCCAGCAGAAAGGGGTTACACTCTGGAAACACCATATATTTT. Encoded protein: CASRKGLHSGNTIYF.

The chain couples TRBV7-9 to TRBJ2-5; no clear D. In germline, CDR1 is SEHNR, CDR2 FQNEAQ (reference sequence). Trimming shortened V by 4 bases and J by 1 base, and 7 bases separated the two germline ends. This CDR3 is 13 amino acids long. The CDR3 DNA sequence: TGTGCCAGCAGCTCGACACTCCAAGAGACCCAGTACTTC. The encoded protein is CASSSTLQETQYF. The full variable domain, completed using reference TRBV7-9 and TRBJ2-5, is DTGVSQNPRHKITKRGQNVTFRCDPISEHNRLYWYRQTLGQGPEFLTYFQNEAQLEKSRLLSDRFSAERPKGSFSTLEIQRTEQGDSAMYLCASSSTLQETQYFGPGTRLLVL.

The chain joins TRBV5-6 to TRBJ2-5, with TRBD2 matching 7 bases. Trimming at V came to 2 bases and at J to 3 bases, leaving 10 bases not matched to a gene. CDR3 length equals 16 residues. The germline V gene has CDR1 SGHDT and CDR2 YYEEEE. The CDR3 loop is CASSFGPGSGKETQYF. The CDR3 DNA sequence: TGTGCCAGCAGCTTCGGCCCAGGGAGCGGGAAAGAGACCCAGTACTTC.

The chain employs TRBV5-6 and TRBJ2-7, with 10 bases identical to TRBD1. The germline CDR1 and CDR2 sequences are SGHDT and YYEEEE. This CDR3 spans 14 amino acids. J gave up 4 bases and V 3 bases, and 4 bases lay outside the gene matches. CDR3 sequence: CASSWGQGLYEQYF. The CDR3 DNA is TGTGCCAGCAGCTGGGGACAGGGGCTATACGAGCAGTACTTC.

The rearrangement links TRBV27 to TRBJ2-7; the match to TRBD1 covers 7 bases. CDR3 length equals 15 residues. Germline loops: CDR1 MNHEY, CDR2 SMNVEV (reference sequence). Losses at the gene ends were 5 bases for V and 2 bases for J; bases not matched to a gene: 9. The CDR3 protein is CASSEKGQLPYEQYF. As DNA, the CDR3 is TGTGCCAGCAGTGAAAAGGGACAGCTCCCCTACGAGCAGTACTTC.

The table lists this clone with a count of one. V and J are TRBV6-5 and TRBJ2-7; TRBD1 might be the D (6 bases). Germline V CDR1 and CDR2: MNHEY, SVGAGI. V shed 1 base and J shed 6 bases, with 10 bases lying between them. This CDR3 comprises 13 residues. The CDR3, as DNA: TGTGCCAGCAGTTACTACGTGGACAGCGAGCAGTACTTC. Translation: CASSYYVDSEQYF.

The chain uses TRBV2 and TRBJ2-3; D is unclear. The CDR3 sequence is 16 residues long. Between the trimmed V and J ends, which lost 1 base and 2 bases, there was a span of 13 bases. Germline V lookup: CDR1 SNHLY, CDR2 FYNNEI. CDR3: CASSEGLQALTDTQYF. The CDR3 DNA reads as TGTGCCAGCAGTGAAGGACTCCAGGCCCTCACAGATACGCAGTATTTT.

J is TRBJ1-3 and V is TRBV11-2, with a tentative D call TRBD1 (5 bases). V lost 4 bases and J 7 bases, leaving 14 bases between the germline ends. CDR3 length equals 14 residues. Germline loops: CDR1 SGHAT, CDR2 FQNNGV. CDR3: CASSSRLKGNTIYF. The CDR3 region has the DNA TGTGCCAGCAGCTCCCGCTTAAAGGGGAACACCATATATTTT.

V gene TRBV19 combines with J gene TRBJ2-5, with D possibly matching TRBD1 (5 bases). The J call may be mistaken, given a closer DNA end match to TRBJ2-7. From germline, CDR1 is LNHDA and CDR2 SQIVND (reference sequence). The CDR3 is 15 amino acids. The CDR3 loop is CASKGTAQGSYEQYF. The CDR3 coding sequence is TGTGCCAGTAAGGGTACGGCCCAGGGCTCTTACGAGCAGTACTTC.

The J gene is TRBJ2-2, the V gene TRBV6-1; 9 positions match TRBD1. Germline V gene sequence: CDR1 MNHNS, CDR2 SASEGT. This CDR3 region has 13 residues. The junction had 0 bases not matched to a gene; V was cut back by 4 bases and J by 6 bases. CDR3 in DNA: TGTGCCAGCAGTGGACAGGGGGCCGGGGAGCTGTTTTTT. Protein sequence: CASSGQGAGELFF.